The source of this TCR beta chain is a study of T cell responses to AZD1222 COVID-19 vaccine. Findings of the study overall: With two AZD1222 doses given, Spike-specific TCR breadth and depth both rose.

On this clone: Antigen specificity is unknown.

CDR1 is SGHVS and CDR2 is FQNEAQ in the germline V gene. The CDR3 is 13 amino acids. V gave up 8 bases and J gave up 1 base, with 11 bases separating them. Clones were read by immunoSEQ multiplex PCR, and TCRdb kept only the in-frame ones, dropping some. This table holds 140,000 or so clones, 85% to 95% found once. The V and J genes are TRBV7-8 and TRBJ1-1, with D perhaps matching TRBD1 (5 bases). The sample consisted of peripheral blood, taken after recovery from COVID-19. The clonotype originates from an adult who had recovered from COVID-19. This CDR3 is CASSRGGNTEAFF. CDR3 nucleotide sequence: TGTGCCAGCTCACGGGGGGGGAACACTGAAGCTTTCTTT.